A selection of T cell receptor beta chains follows, all from one sample in a study of CD8+ T cells in alopecia areata. Here immunoSEQ multiplex PCR was the method, and the copy in TCRdb shows in-frame clones only, minus some. The repertoire holds 120,000 to 150,000 clones, with more than 75% as singletons. This sample comprised CD8+ T cells sorted from blood, obtained at week 0. The receptors come from a human donor with alopecia areata. Both conserved end residues are part of each CDR3. Fields, in order: clone size, J gene, D gene, CDR3 length, V gene, CDR3 DNA, CDR3 protein. A D gene is named only where the DNA matches it firmly. Size is stated for part of the rows, as once, few or many counts, or as a class when the clone is expanded.

>NA|TRBJ1-1|TRBD1|15|TRBV7-9
TGTGCCAGCAGCTTAGTAGGACAGGGGTACACTGAAGCTTTCTTT
CASSLVGQGYTEAFF
>few|TRBJ2-3|NA|16|TRBV29-1
TGCAGCGTTGAAGATTGGGCAGGGGGGCGTGGAGATACGCAGTATTTT
CSVEDWAGGRGDTQYF
>NA|TRBJ2-5|NA|15|TRBV25-1
TGTGCCACCCATCTGACCACCGGGACACAAGAGACCCAGTACTTC
CATHLTTGTQETQYF
>NA|TRBJ2-1|TRBD1|16|TRBV4-1
TGCGCCAGCAGCCAAGCCGGGACAGGGGACTACAATGAGCAGTTCTTC
CASSQAGTGDYNEQFF
>once|TRBJ2-3|NA|12|TRBV11-2
TGTGCCAGCAGCTTTGACACAGATACGCAGTATTTT
CASSFDTDTQYF
>NA|TRBJ1-1|NA|16|TRBV30
TGTGCCTGGAGTGTATGGAGTGGGGGCTGGGACACTGAAGCTTTCTTT
CAWSVWSGGWDTEAFF
>NA|TRBJ2-7|NA|12|TRBV29-1
TGCAGCGTCTTGGACAGTCCCAACGAGCAGTACTTC
CSVLDSPNEQYF
>NA|TRBJ2-7|NA|11|TRBV5-1
TGCGCCAGCAGCTCCGCCTACGAGCAGTACTTC
CASSSAYEQYF
>NA|TRBJ2-5|TRBD1|14|TRBV11-2
TGTGCCAGCAGCCCGCCGGACAGGGCAGAGACCCAGTACTTC
CASSPPDRAETQYF
>once|TRBJ2-6|NA|16|TRBV11-2
TGTGCCAGCAGCTTAGTGACTAGAGCCGGGGCCAACGTCCTGACTTTC
CASSLVTRAGANVLTF
>NA|TRBJ1-1|TRBD1|12|TRBV7-9
TGTGCCAGCAGCTCCGACAGGGCTGAAGCTTTCTTT
CASSSDRAEAFF
>NA|TRBJ2-7|TRBD1|16|TRBV18
TGTGCCAGCTCACCGGGTAGGGGGCCCGGGCGCTACGAGCAGTACTTC
CASSPGRGPGRYEQYF
>NA|TRBJ2-2|NA|12|TRBV7-9
TGTGCCAGCAGCTTGGGGTCCGGGGAGCTGTTTTTT
CASSLGSGELFF
>NA|TRBJ2-3|NA|15|TRBV25-1
TGTGCCAGCAGGCCACTAGCAGGTAGCACAGATACGCAGTATTTT
CASRPLAGSTDTQYF
>few|TRBJ2-1|NA|13|TRBV10-1
TGCGCCAGCAGTGAGTCGACTGTGGATGAGCAGTTCTTC
CASSESTVDEQFF
>few|TRBJ1-1|NA|16|TRBV5-6
TGTGCCAGCAGCTTGGCTACAGGGAGTGGATACACTGAAGCTTTCTTT
CASSLATGSGYTEAFF
>NA|TRBJ2-7|NA|14|TRBV5-1
TGCGCCAGCAGCTTAGCAGGGGTCAGCTACGAGCAGTACTTC
CASSLAGVSYEQYF
>NA|TRBJ1-4|TRBD1|14|TRBV29-1
TGCAGCGTTGAGCATGGGACAGGGGATGAAAAACTGTTTTTT
CSVEHGTGDEKLFF
>NA|TRBJ2-1|TRBD2|14|TRBV5-5
TGTGCCAGTTCTAGCGGGAGTCCGAACAATGAGCAGTTCTTC
CASSSGSPNNEQFF
>NA|TRBJ2-7|NA|14|TRBV5-1
TGCGCCAGCAGCTCCACAGGGTTCCCCTACGAGCAGTACTTC
CASSSTGFPYEQYF
>NA|TRBJ2-5|TRBD1|16|TRBV7-7
TGTGCTAGCAGCGCGAAAAAATGGGACAGGGGTTTCACCCAGTACTTC
CASSAKKWDRGFTQYF
>few|TRBJ1-4|NA|17|TRBV7-9
TGTGCCAGCAGCTTGAACCACGGGACACCAGATTATGAAAAACTGTTTTTT
CASSLNHGTPDYEKLFF
>NA|TRBJ2-1|NA|11|TRBV20-1
TGCAGTGCCGTCTGGGCTAATGAGCAGTTCTTC
CSAVWANEQFF
>few|TRBJ1-1|NA|14|TRBV27
TGTGCCAGCAGTTTGACTCTGAATCGTGGTGAAGCTTTCTTT
CASSLTLNRGEAFF
>NA|TRBJ1-2|TRBD1|14|TRBV9
TGTGCCAGCAGCGGGGGACAGGGAGTCTATGGCTACACCTTC
CASSGGQGVYGYTF
>NA|TRBJ2-5|NA|15|TRBV7-9
TGTGCCAGCAGCTTAGGGGACTCTACCCGTGAGACCCAGTACTTC
CASSLGDSTRETQYF
>NA|TRBJ1-1|NA|12|TRBV11-2
TGTGCCAGCACCGCGGACCACACTGAAGCTTTCTTT
CASTADHTEAFF
>NA|TRBJ2-7|TRBD1|15|TRBV5-4
TGTGCCAGCAGCTCTACGACAGGGGTTATCTACGAGCAGTACTTC
CASSSTTGVIYEQYF
>NA|TRBJ1-4|NA|10|TRBV19
TGTGCCAGTCAGGGTGAAAAACTGTTTTTT
CASQGEKLFF
>NA|TRBJ2-3|TRBD1|11|TRBV27
TGTGCCAGCAGTCCTGGGACAGCGCAGTATTTT
CASSPGTAQYF
>NA|TRBJ2-5|NA|11|TRBV7-9
TGTGCCAGCAGCTTCCAAGAGACCCAGTACTTC
CASSFQETQYF
>once|TRBJ2-1|NA|14|TRBV6-5
TGTGCCAGCACCATGACAGGACCGTACAATGAGCAGTTCTTC
CASTMTGPYNEQFF
>once|TRBJ2-5|NA|16|TRBV11-2
TGTGCCAGCAGCTCCCACTGGCAGGGGGGTCAAGAGACCCAGTACTTC
CASSSHWQGGQETQYF
>NA|TRBJ2-1|NA|15|TRBV29-1
TGCAGCGTTGACTCCGTCGGGGGCTCCTACAATGAGCAGTTCTTC
CSVDSVGGSYNEQFF
>once|TRBJ2-7|NA|13|TRBV6-5
TGTGCCAGCAGTTACGACATCTCCTACGAGCAGTACTTC
CASSYDISYEQYF